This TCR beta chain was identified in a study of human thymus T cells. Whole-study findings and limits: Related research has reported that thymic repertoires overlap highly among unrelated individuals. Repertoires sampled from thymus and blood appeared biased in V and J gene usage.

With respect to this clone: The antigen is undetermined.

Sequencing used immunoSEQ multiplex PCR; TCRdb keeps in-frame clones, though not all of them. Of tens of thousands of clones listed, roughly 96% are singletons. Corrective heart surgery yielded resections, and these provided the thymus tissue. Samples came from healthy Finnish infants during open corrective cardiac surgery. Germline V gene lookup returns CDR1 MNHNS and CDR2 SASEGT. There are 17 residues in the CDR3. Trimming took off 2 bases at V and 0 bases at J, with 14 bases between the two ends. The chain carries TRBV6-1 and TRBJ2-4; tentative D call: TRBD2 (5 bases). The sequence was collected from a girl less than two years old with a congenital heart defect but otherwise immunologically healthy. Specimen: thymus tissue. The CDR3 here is CASSEPPGILAKNIQYF. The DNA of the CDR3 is TGTGCCAGCAGTGAACCTCCGGGGATCCTAGCCAAAAACATTCAGTACTTC.